The clone carrying this T cell receptor (beta chain) came up a few times. Its antigen is as yet unknown. These data originate in a study of blood T cells in healthy people across ages. With a J-beta primer mix and a sample-barcoded 5' primer, a second PCR ran 7 to 11 cycles. TCRdb fed the 5' RACE reads into MiXCR, producing one record per CDR3 protein. The sample includes around 280,000 distinct CDR3 sequences, roughly 29% of them seen just once. Germline V gives CDR1 LGHNA, CDR2 YSLEER. The CDR3 contains 15 residues. Trimming shortened V by 0 bases and J by 3 bases, and 9 bases separated the two germline ends. Findings and limits, study-wide: As age increased, TCR beta diversity per million T cells fell in a roughly linear fashion. In these data, TCR beta diversity tracked strongly with naive T cell percentage.

Healthy Caucasians from Russia aged about 6 to 95 served as donors. The gene calls are TRBV4-3 and TRBJ2-4; D unclear. This TCR derives from a woman in her seventies in good health. The sequenced sample was blood. CDR3 in DNA: TGCGCCAGCAGCCAAGATCTCAGCGACAAAAACATTCAGTACTTC. Amino acid sequence: CASSQDLSDKNIQYF.